The TCR beta chain under discussion was sequenced for a study of breast tumors, draining lymph nodes, adjacent tissues. Breast cancer patients provided tissue from their axillary draining lymph nodes. Germline V CDR1 and CDR2: SGHRS, YFSETQ. V lost 4 bases and J lost 0; bases outside the gene matches: 3. The CDR3 is 15 residues long. Findings and caveats of the study: Luminal-like breast cancer showed significantly greater tumor-nontumor repertoire similarity than basal-like breast cancer did. Tumor repertoires ranked between lymph nodes and nontumor tissue in diversity, with V and J gene preferences. That most tumor T cells come from lymph nodes remained unproven. Most tumor T cells seemingly derive from lymph node, then expand in tumor.

This clonotype was counted ten times or more. Its antigen is still unknown. One entry per CDR3 protein, called by TCRdb with MiXCR from the multiplex PCR reads. The table records about 140,000 distinct CDR3 sequences, approximately 29% of them present only once. The TCR sequence derives from a female donor with breast cancer. Some clones in this sample may be carry-over from other donors' samples. What was sequenced was axillary lymph node tissue. The chain joins TRBV5-1 to TRBJ2-1; 8 bases align to TRBD1. The CDR3 is CASSTQGDSYNEQFF. The CDR3 nucleotides read TGCGCCAGCAGCACACAGGGGGACTCCTACAATGAGCAGTTCTTC.